This TCR beta chain was recovered during a study of Graves' ophthalmopathy and Graves' hyperthyroidism. This CDR3 is built from 14 residues. Trimming removed 4 bases from V and 4 bases from J; junction bases left unmatched: 7. From germline, CDR1 is SQVTM and CDR2 ANQGSEA. This clonotype showed up many times. As the template, RNA transcripts were used to amplify TCR beta CDR3 regions. Second-round multiplex PCR came after first-round RT-PCR with HTBI primers. TCRdb used MiXCR to reprocess the multiplex PCR reads, holding one entry per CDR3 protein. The sample carries just over 400,000 distinct CDR3 sequences, around 20% recorded once.

The chain couples TRBV29-1 to TRBJ2-5, with 9 bases aligning to TRBD2. The specimen sequenced was peripheral blood. This receptor was obtained from a woman under 30 with stable Graves' hyperthyroidism. Here the CDR3 DNA reads TGCAGCGTTGGTGTAGCGGGAGTGGGAGAGACCCAGTACTTC. Its protein is CSVGVAGVGETQYF.